There are a few counts of the clone carrying this T cell receptor beta chain. CDR1 is ENHRY, CDR2 SYGVKD, per germline. Trimming cost V 8 bases and J 0 bases, with 7 bases left between them. The CDR3 covers 12 residues. One entry per CDR3 protein, called by TCRdb with MiXCR from the RT-PCR reads. The profile shows about 680,000 distinct CDR3 sequences, approximately 15% of them singletons. This rearrangement joins TRBV10-3 to TRBJ1-1; D remains unclear. The sample taken for sequencing was memory CD4+ T cells from blood. This TCR derives from a female donor in good health, serving as a healthy control. The CDR3 loop is CAIGILNTEAFF. DNA of the CDR3: TGTGCCATCGGGATCTTGAACACTGAAGCTTTCTTT.